This passage covers 30 T cell receptor beta chains from one sample sequenced in a study of CD8+ T cells in alopecia areata. cDNA serving as the sequencing template came from extracted, reverse transcribed RNA. Libraries were prepared by immunoSEQ multiplex PCR; TCRdb keeps only in-frame clonotypes and omits some of them. The sample shows 110,000 to 150,000 clones, approximately 65% of them seen only once. The sequenced sample consisted of CD8+ T cells sorted from blood. The receptor source for this set is a human donor in good health.

The chain employs TRBV15 and TRBJ1-5; D gene ambiguous. V was clipped by 1 base and J by 10 bases, with 14 bases between them. The CDR3 is 14 amino acids. Germline assignment: CDR1 LNHNV and CDR2 YYDKDF (reference sequence). The CDR3 sequence: CATSRGPTSLPQHF. DNA of the CDR3: TGTGCCACCAGCAGAGGACCTACGTCGCTTCCCCAGCATTTT.

This sequence joins TRBV14 and TRBJ2-1; 9 positions agree with TRBD2. CDR3 length: 16 amino acids. The J segment lost 4 bases and the V segment lost 2 bases, leaving 6 bases of the junction unmatched. CDR1 SGHDN and CDR2 FVKESK come from the germline V gene. CDR3 nucleotides: TGTGCCAGCAGCCAAACCGGGACTAGCTGGTACAATGAGCAGTTCTTC. This gives the protein CASSQTGTSWYNEQFF. Full variable domain (outside the CDR3, taken from reference TRBV14 and TRBJ2-1): EAGVTQFPSHSVIEKGQTVTLRCDPISGHDNLYWYRRVMGKEIKFLLHFVKESKQDESGMPNNRFLAERTGGTYSTLKVQPAELEDSGVYFCASSQTGTSWYNEQFFGPGTRLTVL.

The chain links TRBV30 to TRBJ1-1; tentatively, D is TRBD1 (5 bases). The CDR3 contains 12 residues. V was trimmed by 7 bases and J by 6 bases, leaving 15 bases between them. Germline V gene lookup returns CDR1 GTSNPN and CDR2 SVGIG (reference sequence). The CDR3 nucleotides read TGTGCCTTCCAAGGGGAGCCGGCTGAAGCTTTCTTT. Protein sequence: CAFQGEPAEAFF.

The chain links TRBV5-4 to TRBJ2-7; D might be TRBD1 (6 bases). Deletions cut 4 bases from V and 11 bases from J, with 16 bases between. Germline values: CDR1 SGHNT, CDR2 YYREEE (reference sequence). The CDR3 covers 12 residues. The CDR3 is CASSIGWGPEYF. The CDR3 DNA sequence: TGTGCCAGCAGCATTGGCTGGGGGCCGGAGTACTTC.

The chain is built from TRBV27 and TRBJ2-3; the D call may be TRBD1 or TRBD2 (5 bases each). This CDR3 region has 15 residues. V lost 6 bases, J lost 4 bases, and 17 bases lay in between. CDR1 and CDR2 (germline): MNHEY, SMNVEV (reference sequence). The CDR3 DNA sequence: TGTGCCAGCAGCCCTTGGGGCGGAGGACCAGATACGCAGTATTTT. Encoded protein: CASSPWGGGPDTQYF.

The gene calls are TRBV5-6 and TRBJ1-4; D not certain. CDR1 is SGHDT, CDR2 YYEEEE, per germline. This CDR3 has 16 amino acids. V shed 2 bases and J shed 2 bases, with 13 bases lying between them. CDR3 region: CASSLAGLVTNEKLFF. As DNA, the CDR3 is TGTGCCAGCAGCTTAGCGGGATTAGTTACTAATGAAAAACTGTTTTTT.

The V call is TRBV4-2, the J call TRBJ2-1; D not resolved. Trimming removed 8 bases from V and 1 base from J, with 12 bases in between. There are 14 residues in the CDR3. Per germline, CDR1 LGHNA and CDR2 YNFKEQ. The CDR3 loop reads CASAYGGSYNEQFF. CDR3 nucleotides: TGTGCCAGCGCTTATGGCGGTTCCTACAATGAGCAGTTCTTC.

There are a few counts of this clone. The chain uses TRBV27 and TRBJ2-7; tentative D call: TRBD2 (5 bases). CDR3 length: 17 amino acids. V was shortened by 7 bases and J by 3 bases, with 25 bases between the two germline ends. Germline CDR1 MNHEY, CDR2 SMNVEV (reference sequence). The CDR3 region has the DNA TGTGCCAGCATCTCCGAGGGCCGAATCAATGAATTCTACGAGCAGTACTTC. Translation gives CASISEGRINEFYEQYF.

The V and J genes are TRBV19 and TRBJ1-5; possible D gene TRBD1, 5 bases. The V gene lost 0 bases and the J gene lost 2 bases, with 5 bases spanning the gap. The CDR3 extends over 14 amino acids. Looked up from germline, CDR1 is LNHDA and CDR2 is SQIVND (reference sequence). CDR3 loop: CASSIDRGNQPQHF. In nucleotides, the CDR3 is TGTGCCAGTAGTATAGACAGGGGCAATCAGCCCCAGCATTTT.

The chain links TRBV27 to TRBJ2-7; a weak D match, TRBD1 (6 bases). The CDR3 totals 16 residues. Per germline, CDR1 MNHEY and CDR2 SMNVEV (reference sequence). Trimming cost V 1 base and J 6 bases, with 19 bases left between them. CDR3 DNA sequence: TGTGCCAGCAGTTTATTCCCGGGACAAAGTCTCTCCGAGCAGTACTTC. Protein sequence: CASSLFPGQSLSEQYF.

The rearrangement joins TRBV6-6 to TRBJ2-3; D perhaps matches TRBD1 (6 bases). CDR1 MNHNY and CDR2 SVGAGI come from the germline V gene (reference sequence). V was cut by 2 bases and J by 4 bases, with 10 bases left in between. The CDR3 runs 14 residues. The CDR3, as DNA: TGTGCCAGCAGTTACGGGCAGGGGTCAGATACGCAGTATTTT. This gives the protein CASSYGQGSDTQYF.

This clone has a handful of counts. The chain recombines TRBV28 with TRBJ2-1; 7 bases line up with TRBD2. Trimming took 10 bases from V and 4 from J; bases not matched to a gene: 4. Germline V CDR1 and CDR2: MDHEN, SYDVKM. This CDR3 region has 12 residues. The CDR3 loop is CATISGYNEQFF. The CDR3 DNA follows: TGTGCCACCATTAGCGGGTACAATGAGCAGTTCTTC.

This clone has just a few counts. The chain couples TRBV6-5 to TRBJ1-2; 12 bases match TRBD1. CDR3 size: 15 residues. Germline CDR1 and CDR2: MNHEY and SVGAGI. The V and J ends lost 0 bases and 6 bases, in that order; junction bases with no gene match: 2. CDR3 region: CASSYSWDRGHGYTF. CDR3 DNA: TGTGCCAGCAGTTACTCGTGGGACAGGGGGCATGGCTACACCTTC.

The chain recombines TRBV19 with TRBJ2-7; maybe TRBD1 (5 bases). CDR3 size: 14 residues. Trimming shortened V by 1 base and J by 1 base, and 8 bases separated the two germline ends. Germline loops: CDR1 LNHDA, CDR2 SQIVND (reference sequence). CDR3 region: CASSIGTTSYEQYF. CDR3 sequence (DNA): TGTGCCAGTAGTATAGGGACAACTTCCTACGAGCAGTACTTC.

This clone was seen a single time. This chain connects TRBV4-1 to TRBJ1-3; TRBD1 aligns across 8 bases. The CDR3 totals 15 residues. The ends lost 4 bases at V and 2 bases at J; junction bases unmatched: 4. CDR1 MGHRA and CDR2 YSYEKL come from the germline V gene. CDR3 bases: TGCGCCAGCAGCCTAGACAGGGGAACTGGAAACACCATATATTTT. Amino acids: CASSLDRGTGNTIYF.

The chain employs TRBV5-1 and TRBJ1-5; 7 bases fit TRBD1. Germline values: CDR1 SGHRS, CDR2 YFSETQ. This CDR3 has 15 residues. The V gene end was trimmed by 4 bases and the J gene end by 10 bases; junction bases not matched to a gene: 14. The CDR3 sequence is CASSPSGQAQSPQHF. The CDR3 DNA sequence: TGCGCCAGCAGCCCGAGTGGACAGGCTCAGAGTCCCCAGCATTTT.

This rearrangement joins TRBV4-1 to TRBJ2-3; D not certain. Trimming shortened V by 0 bases and J by 1 base, and 11 bases separated the two germline ends. The length of the CDR3 is 16 residues. From germline, CDR1 is MGHRA and CDR2 YSYEKL. The CDR3 protein is CASSQERIYGTDTQYF. The CDR3 coding sequence is TGCGCCAGCAGCCAAGAAAGGATCTACGGCACAGATACGCAGTATTTT.

In this sample, this clone turned up once. The chain is built from TRBV15 and TRBJ1-1, with 7 bases identical to TRBD1. The junction had 8 bases not matched to a gene; V was cut back by 0 bases and J by 1 base. This CDR3 contains 17 residues. Germline-derived CDR1 and CDR2 are LNHNV and YYDKDF (reference sequence). For the CDR3, the DNA is TGTGCCACCAGCAGAGATTACCCGGGACAGCGGAACACTGAAGCTTTCTTT. This sequence encodes CATSRDYPGQRNTEAFF.

The chain has TRBV5-1 and TRBJ2-7; 9 nucleotides agree with TRBD2. Germline V gives CDR1 SGHRS, CDR2 YFSETQ. With 0 bases clipped from V and 3 bases from J, the junction kept 4 bases outside the gene matches. The CDR3 is 15 amino acids. The CDR3 nucleotides are TGCGCCAGCAGCTTGGGCCTAGCGGGACGCTACGAGCAGTACTTC. Translating gives CASSLGLAGRYEQYF.

V usage is TRBV30 and J usage is TRBJ2-7; 7 nucleotides match TRBD1. The CDR3 is 14 amino acids. Germline CDR1 is GTSNPN and CDR2 is SVGIG (reference sequence). V dropped 1 base and J dropped 4; count of bases not matched to a gene: 7. CDR3 amino acids: CAWSGRDSSYEQYF. The DNA for the CDR3 is TGTGCCTGGAGTGGCCGGGACAGTAGTTACGAGCAGTACTTC.

This clone was detected only a few times. The sample carries other DNA sequences with the same CDR3. V and J are TRBV29-1 and TRBJ1-2; no clear D. Germline-derived CDR1 and CDR2 are SQVTM and ANQGSEA. Trimming cost V 1 base and J 6 bases, with 6 bases left between them. This CDR3 has 11 residues. DNA of the CDR3: TGCAGCGTTGAAGGGAGGAATGGCTACACCTTC. Residues: CSVEGRNGYTF.

This sequence joins TRBV4-1 and TRBJ2-3; 9 bases match TRBD2. With V trimmed by 3 bases and J by 4 bases, 2 bases remained unmatched. The germline V gene encodes CDR1 MGHRA and CDR2 YSYEKL. The CDR3 totals 14 residues. DNA of the CDR3: TGCGCCAGCAGCCAGCGGGAGGGCCCAGATACGCAGTATTTT. Translating gives CASSQREGPDTQYF.

Details on this clone: Different DNA sequences within this sample yield the same CDR3. The V and J genes are TRBV5-4 and TRBJ2-3; D is possibly TRBD2 (6 bases). The germline CDR1 and CDR2 sequences are SGHNT and YYREEE (reference sequence). V lost 4 bases and J lost 0, with 18 bases in between. This CDR3 comprises 17 residues. The DNA of the CDR3 is TGTGCCAGCAGCCCGCTCCCCGGAGGGGACAGCACAGATACGCAGTATTTT. Amino acids: CASSPLPGGDSTDTQYF. The variable domain in full, completed from reference TRBV5-4 and TRBJ2-3, reads ETGVTQSPTHLIKTRGQQVTLRCSSQSGHNTVSWYQQALGQGPQFIFQYYREEENGRGNFPPRFSGLQFPNYSSELNVNALELDDSALYLCASSPLPGGDSTDTQYFGPGTRLTVL.

This clone was seen a handful of times. The V call is TRBV29-1, the J call TRBJ1-5, with D perhaps matching TRBD1 (5 bases). The germline V gene encodes CDR1 SQVTM and CDR2 ANQGSEA. The length of the CDR3 is 13 residues. V was cut by 3 bases and J by 4 bases, with 10 bases left in between. CDR3 coding DNA: TGCAGCGTTGATGGGGGAGGGAATCAGCCCCAGCATTTT. Amino acids: CSVDGGGNQPQHF.

The chain joins TRBV4-1 to TRBJ2-7; no definite D call. V lost 0 bases, J lost 3 bases, and 6 bases lay in between. Germline assignment: CDR1 MGHRA and CDR2 YSYEKL. CDR3 size: 13 residues. CDR3 protein: CASSQEALYEQYF. CDR3 DNA sequence: TGCGCCAGCAGCCAAGAGGCCCTCTACGAGCAGTACTTC.

In the case of this clone: The sample has other DNA sequences that encode this CDR3 too. This chain connects TRBV29-1 to TRBJ2-1; the match to TRBD2 covers 8 bases. The CDR3 has 13 amino acids. Trimming at V came to 2 bases and at J to 3 bases, leaving 0 bases not matched to a gene. CDR1 is SQVTM and CDR2 is ANQGSEA in the germline V gene. CDR3 sequence: CSVETSGYNEQFF. CDR3 DNA sequence: TGCAGCGTTGAAACTAGCGGCTACAATGAGCAGTTCTTC.

This clone was seen more than once but under ten times. The J gene is TRBJ2-7, the V gene TRBV11-1; TRBD1 matches at 8 bases. The CDR3 is 19 amino acids. Germline lookup yields CDR1 SGHAT and CDR2 FQDESV (reference sequence). The J segment lost 0 bases and the V segment lost 4 bases, leaving 17 bases of the junction unmatched. CDR3: CASSSETRVGQGYSYEQYF. CDR3 nucleotides: TGTGCCAGCAGCTCTGAAACACGGGTAGGACAGGGTTACTCCTACGAGCAGTACTTC.

The chain combines TRBV9 with TRBJ2-7; 11 nucleotides align to TRBD2. The CDR3 is 15 residues long. The V segment lost 3 bases and the J segment 0 bases; nucleotides outside the gene matches: 2. Germline V gene lookup returns CDR1 SGDLS and CDR2 YYNGEE. The CDR3 nucleotides are TGTGCCAGCAGCGGACTAGCGGGAAGCTCCTACGAGCAGTACTTC. This gives the protein CASSGLAGSSYEQYF.

The rearrangement uses TRBV30 and TRBJ1-5, with 8 positions matching TRBD1. In germline, CDR1 is GTSNPN, CDR2 SVGIG (reference sequence). The CDR3 length is 17 residues. J was trimmed by 1 base and V by 0 bases; bases with no gene match: 8. DNA of the CDR3: TGTGCCTGGAGTGTTCCCGGGACAGGTCGGAGCAATCAGCCCCAGCATTTT. The encoded protein is CAWSVPGTGRSNQPQHF.

The rearrangement uses TRBV7-6 and TRBJ1-1, with D maybe TRBD1 (5 bases). Germline CDR1 and CDR2: SGHVS and FNYEAQ. The CDR3 covers 15 residues. V dropped 1 base and J dropped 4 bases, with 13 bases sitting between them. The CDR3 sequence is CASSLVSGAVTEAFF. The CDR3 DNA is TGTGCCAGCAGCTTAGTTTCTGGGGCGGTCACTGAAGCTTTCTTT.